This T cell receptor beta chain emerged from a study of cytomegalovirus exposure and HLA in healthy donors (dated by TCRdb to between 2016 and 2019). General notes on the study: In an earlier analysis of roughly 500 of the donors, around 290 Gb of sequence data and 100 million or so unique TCR beta sequences from roughly 200 million T cells were reported. An early release covering 550 to 650 HLA-typed donors comprised approximately 300 gigabases of sequencing data and about 90 million unique TCR sequences. Of the approximately 370 genotyped donors, 80% to 90% were placed in the genetic ancestry cluster associated with self-reported Caucasian donors. The study was designed to test whether signatures of past pathogen exposure could be identified by cataloging public T cell receptors. The T cell repertoires of under 700 subjects were profiled by immunosequencing and related to cytomegalovirus serostatus. Besides the first cohort of 666 subjects, a separate validation cohort made up of around 120 different subjects was used. High-throughput TCR immunosequencing, statistical association of individual TCRs with disease status, and machine learning were combined to predict cytomegalovirus infection status. In a later analysis, previously published TCR beta repertoires from more than 500 donors were re-analyzed and high-resolution HLA genotyping was added so that TCR occurrence patterns could be studied. Rather than drawing on any new phenotypic data, the later analysis identified candidate immune exposures from TCR beta sequences and the way those sequences occurred across donors. In an earlier analysis of 587 of the donors, high-throughput TCR beta sequencing was used to judge whether each TCR beta V gene segment behaved as functional or pseudogenic. Donor age, sex, ethnicity and CMV serostatus were collected together with the repertoire data. Genome-wide SNP genotypes for about 55% of the roughly 670 donors were used in a later genetic analysis, which treated that subset as a discovery cohort. Every repertoire in the discovery cohort had been generated on one and the same sequencing platform. HLA typing covered class I and class II loci at four-digit resolution. The number of donors typed differed by locus, with 629-630 for A, B, C, DRB1 and DQB1, more than 500 for DQA1, about 610 for DPA1, and 400 to 490 for DPB1. Because of strong linkage in the cohort, roughly five DR-DQ haplotypes were treated as single units for association and clustering. On average, 235,054 unique TCR beta nucleotide sequences were sequenced per donor among some 420 genotyped donors of the cohort, with around 19% of those sequences being non-productive. On the study overall, not on this receptor specifically: A group of highly shared sequence variants was considered likely to be a technical artifact of the sequencing pipeline. When HLA alleles, especially DR and DQ, strongly co-occurred, TCR associations were difficult to assign to individual alleles. The classifier was reported to diagnose cytomegalovirus status with high specificity and sensitivity in both the original cohort and the validation cohort. HLA typing was unavailable for some donors at each locus, so association tests used only the typed subset. According to a later analysis, most CMV-associated TCR beta chains appeared to be HLA-restricted, and the HLA associations seemed to be driven largely by CMV exposure. A further reported finding was that TCR beta sequences accurately predicted the HLA-A and HLA-B alleles for most subjects in the first cohort. According to a later analysis, parvovirus B19, influenza, CMV and Epstein-Barr virus appeared linked to several top co-occurrence clusters. In a later analysis, HLA-associated TCR beta chains showed more clonal expansion and lower generation probabilities than non-associated chains that were equally common. Linkage disequilibrium might explain the correlated functional status among segregating V segments, but an unknown experimental factor could not be excluded. The cohort was sequenced for TCR beta chains only, and without alpha or paired-chain data the features that could be detected were limited. Three of the identified cytomegalovirus-associated TCR beta chains were confirmed in vitro to be specific for cytomegalovirus antigens. Specific HLA alleles were associated with over 15,000 TCR beta sequences at a false discovery rate of 0.05 in a later analysis. According to a later analysis, TCR association rates differed among HLA loci, with DRB1 alleles showing the most associated TCRs and HLA-C alleles showing the fewest. Some IMGT-functional V segments, including TRBV6-2 and TRBV6-3, could not be distinguished by the 87-base-pair reads and were therefore excluded. Over 15 rarely observed V segments, including chromosome 9 orphons, were excluded from the earlier analysis of some 590 of the donors because counts were too low. Presence/absence analyses assumed roughly uniform sequencing depth across donors, an assumption that may not hold. Immune exposure information for the cohort was limited to CMV serostatus. In an earlier analysis of around 500 of the donors, most TCR beta V segments appeared in productive rearrangements about 87% or about 30% of the time, broadly matching IMGT annotations. A total of about 150 TCR beta chains were listed by the study as associated with cytomegalovirus. Most TCR sequences were observed very rarely across donors, whereas some public TCRs were present in many individuals. A later genetic analysis associated a missense DCLRE1C variant with V-gene and J-gene trimming of TCR beta chains, and an independent cohort replicated the association. In a later genetic analysis, fewer N-insertions in productive TCRs were reported among donors in an Asian-associated ancestry cluster than the approximately 670-donor mean. It was suggested by the authors that the approach could potentially be generalized to other disease states and immunological phenotypes.

Notes on this clone: Its antigen is unknown. No base qualities exist here, and no much larger clone lies one base off it.

The CDR3 runs 15 residues from the cysteine to the phenylalanine. The kept DNA is CDR3 alone, 45 bases in frame from the first base. The cohort comprised fewer than 700 healthy bone marrow donors. All cohort members were sampled while nominally healthy, although unrecorded immune exposures were likely present. The donor tested CMV seronegative and was one of the 352 seronegative cohort members. A peripheral blood sample was collected from each donor, and TCR beta sequencing was performed on peripheral blood mononuclear cells. Genomic DNA was extracted from the blood cell samples with the Qiagen DNeasy Blood Extraction Kit. The library came from the immunoSEQ multiplex PCR assay. A mixture of 60 forward primers for TCR Vbeta segments and 13 reverse primers for TCR Jbeta segments was used in the multiplex PCR. A multiplex PCR assay on genomic DNA amplified the CDR3 region of rearranged TCR beta genes. The Illumina HiSeq System was used to sequence the amplified TCR beta libraries as 87-base-pair reads. Processing in the source paper ran as follows. A later analysis counted tens of millions of unique TCR beta chains across the 650 to 700 repertoires, and some 11 million of these chains were shared by at least two donors. A nearest-neighbor algorithm error-corrected the raw reads and collapsed the reads into unique sequences, merging closely related sequences to remove PCR and sequencing errors. CDR3 sequences were aligned to IMGT reference sequences to assign V, D and J gene segments. Each retained sequence needed at least a six-nucleotide match to both a V gene segment and a J gene segment. A rearrangement counted as productive if the CDR3 had no stop codons and remained in frame with V and J, and every other rearrangement counted as non-productive. CDR3 was defined according to IMGT convention as the region running from the second conserved V-encoded cysteine to the conserved J-encoded phenylalanine. In an earlier analysis of approximately 500 of the donors, sequences lacking an unambiguous match to a single V gene segment were excluded. An earlier analysis of roughly 590 of the donors called V segments functional above 56.7% productive rearrangements and segregating when the between-donor standard deviation exceeded 5%. A statistical classification framework was built for diagnosing cytomegalovirus status from the catalog of TCR beta chain sequences. In a later analysis, TCR nucleotide sequences were compared against IMGT/GENE-DB human TR gene sequences so that V and J genes could be assigned. The TCRdist pipeline was used in a later analysis to assign CDR3 sequences and most-parsimonious VDJ recombination scenarios. In a later analysis, every TCR beta chain was defined by the combination of its CDR3 amino acid sequence and its V-gene family, and reads without a unique V-gene family were dropped. A later analysis removed 592 highly shared, low-generation-probability nucleotide sequences to deal with suspected cross-contamination and a sequencing artifact. In a later analysis, a clonal expansion index for each public chain was calculated from normalized within-repertoire ranks of inferred template counts. In a later analysis, generation probabilities were computed using a VDJ recombination model fitted to out-of-frame rearrangements, and the results were checked against IGoR. Hypergeometric tests were used in a later analysis to score TCR-TCR, TCR-HLA and TCR-CMV co-occurrence, with a repertoire-size bias correction applied to the TCR pairs. A later analysis estimated false discovery rates by permuting HLA or CMV assignments 20 times. A later analysis grouped co-occurring TCRs with DBSCAN, adding TCRdist sequence similarity when clustering within HLA-allele-positive subsets. Repertoires with fewer than 30,000 or more than 120,000 public chains were left out of co-occurrence clustering, as were five repertoires with anomalous nucleotide sharing. The immuneACCESS repertoire file appears here via TCRdb, limited to in-frame rearrangements. These files lack a portion of the clones; in checked studies, under half of the deficit traces to unresolved V genes, and the cause of the others is not known. V and J calls and clone size are given by that table; D and trimming were obtained from the DNA. The sample yields 85,000 to 100,000 clones; roughly three fifths were counted once. Roughly 3.2% of the sample is held by the ten biggest clonotypes.

The chain is encoded by TRBV21-1 joined to TRBJ2-7; TRBD2 reflects the table's D call only, with no check against the DNA. TRBV21-1 is a known pseudogene. This receptor was obtained from a man in his fifties or sixties in good health and CMV-seronegative. The sequencing input was PBMCs. The DNA reads TGTGCCAGCAGCAAAATAGGGACTAGCGGGAGCGAGCAGTACTTC. Translated, it reads CASSKIGTSGSEQYF.